The T cell receptor (beta chain) under discussion was sequenced for a study of T cells in Graves' hyperthyroidism and ophthalmopathy (dated by TCRdb to the late 2010s). Study-wide context: Peripheral blood was collected at initial diagnosis, before any treatment. To identify distinguishing TCR V-J signatures, a discovery cohort of around 100 patients was used, comprising 40 to 45 with Graves' ophthalmopathy and 57 with stable Graves' hyperthyroidism. An independent validation cohort of 18 to 20 hyperthyroidism patients and approximately 16 patients who later progressed to ophthalmopathy tested prospective prediction of ophthalmopathy. The 90 or so discovery patients were randomly split 7:3 into training and test sets. In roughly six Graves' hyperthyroidism patients, the study also compared T-cell repertoires from thyroid tissue with T-cell repertoires from blood. Once sampling was done, hyperthyroidism patients were given methimazole at a starting dose of 30 mg daily, whereas ophthalmopathy patients were given high-dose intravenous methylprednisolone. According to the paper, TCR Vbeta CDR3 sequencing was carried out on over 130 peripheral blood samples, which came from fewer than 50 ophthalmopathy, 70 to 80 hyperthyroidism and around 17 progressor patients.

This clonotype occurred many times. The clone's antigen remains unknown. The record has no base qualities; no much larger clone is one base away. TCR beta CDR3 regions were amplified from RNA transcripts. The first round of RT-PCR for the TCR CDR3 was performed with the HTBI primer set and the Qiagen OneStep RT-PCR kit. Libraries were constructed in a second round of multiplex PCR, after which size selection and purification were carried out. Libraries were sequenced paired-end with 100 bp reads on an Illumina HiSeq2000. The paper's data handling went like this. SOAPnuke was used to process the raw data, with reads discarded if the reads contained adapters or uncalled bases, had a mean Phred below 15, or lacked an exact constant-primer or identifier match. High-quality paired reads were merged using COPE v1.2.5, and each unique nucleotide sequence was defined as a clonotype. Clonotypes were aligned to IMGT TRBV, TRBD and TRBJ reference segments using MiTCR v1.1. The analysis was restricted to V-J combinations with a frequency above 0.0001, which together covered approximately 99% of the repertoires. The TCS score was defined as F50 (clonal expansion) divided by E x V (chaos), with BLOSUM62-based TCRdist calculated between CDR3 peptides within each V-J. Welch's t-statistics and random forest reduced 500 to 650 V-J features to 13, which were used in a naive Bayes classifier (R e1071). TCRdb cleaned the public reads at Q25 with fastp, built clones with MiXCR and kept in-frame beta chains. For every CDR3 protein sequence, its rows merge into one entry that carries the most common genes and DNA. These V and J calls are TCRdb output, not the study's own analysis. The sample table records around 690,000 distinct CDR3 sequences; 15% to 20% of these occur just once. Of the sample, less than 20% falls within the top ten clones.

Graves' hyperthyroidism was defined as stable when no progression to ophthalmopathy occurred over 18 months of follow-up. Hyperthyroidism patients were aged 18 to 65 years and newly diagnosed, with disease duration of less than 2 months. Patients with uncontrolled infections, other autoimmune diseases, pregnancy or lactation were excluded. Clinical symptoms, serum thyroxine and TRAb, thyroid ultrasound, and orbital computed tomography formed the basis for the diagnoses. Ficoll-Paque density gradient centrifugation was used to isolate PBMCs from about 9.4 ml of fresh peripheral blood. Trizol reagent was used to extract total RNA, and RNA quality was then checked on an Agilent 2100 Bioanalyzer. The study at large found these results: In validation, the model predicted progression to ophthalmopathy a median of approximately 6.3 months before onset, with about 67% sensitivity and about 72% specificity. Most expanded thyroid clonotypes (frequency above 0.001) were also detected in blood, a finding suggesting that blood repertoires may reflect thyroid immune responses. Sample size was not statistically predetermined, and blinding of investigators to group allocation was not performed. A 13 V-J signature model separated ophthalmopathy from stable hyperthyroidism, with approximately 86% sensitivity and about 81% specificity in cross-validation and 80%/75% in testing.

The sequenced sample was blood. The receptor was isolated from a man aged 45-65 years with Graves' hyperthyroidism.

CDR3 reads: CAWSQGWNYGYTF. DNA sequence: TGTGCCTGGAGCCAGGGATGGAACTATGGCTACACCTTC. The sequence joins TRBV30 to TRBJ1-2; the D gene is perhaps TRBD1, from 5 matching bases. V was cut back by 3 bases and J by 2 bases, leaving a gap of 10 bases between them. The germline V gene (reference sequence) specifies GTSNPN as CDR1 and SVGIG as CDR2. The CDR3, from cysteine to phenylalanine, totals 13 residues. The entry retains the CDR3 DNA only, 39 bases that are in frame from base 1.